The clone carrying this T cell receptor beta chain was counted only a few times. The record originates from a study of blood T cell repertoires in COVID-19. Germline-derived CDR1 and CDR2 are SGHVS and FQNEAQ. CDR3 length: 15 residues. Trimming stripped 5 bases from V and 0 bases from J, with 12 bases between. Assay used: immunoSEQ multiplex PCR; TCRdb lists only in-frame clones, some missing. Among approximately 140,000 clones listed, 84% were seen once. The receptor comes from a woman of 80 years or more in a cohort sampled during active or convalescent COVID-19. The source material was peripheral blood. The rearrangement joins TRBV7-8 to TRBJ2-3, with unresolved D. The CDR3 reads CASSPSHGSTDTQYF. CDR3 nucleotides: TGTGCCAGCAGCCCCTCTCACGGGAGCACAGATACGCAGTATTTT.